The 20 T cell receptor beta chains reported below all come from one sample, sequenced in a study of cytomegalovirus exposure and HLA in healthy donors. The PCR made use of 60 Vbeta and 13 Jbeta primers. TCRdb's table, derived via immunoSEQ multiplex PCR, lists solely in-frame clones and lacks some. Of 200,000 to 300,000 clones in the sample, just under 80% are singletons; the top ten hold about 0.45%. The specimen sequenced was PBMCs. These TCRs come from a boy aged 5-17 years in good health and CMV-seronegative.

This clone was detected only a few times. The genes are TRBV4-1 and TRBJ2-1; no reliable D call. Germline CDR1 MGHRA, CDR2 YSYEKL. The CDR3 consists of 12 residues. Deletions cut 1 base from V and 8 bases from J, with 6 bases between. Written as DNA, the CDR3 is TGCGCCAGCAGCCAAGTCAACTATGAGCAGTTCTTC. Translating gives CASSQVNYEQFF.

This clone was seen a few times. Within the sample, other DNA sequences also encode this same CDR3. This chain joins TRBV29-1 and TRBJ1-4; D unresolved. The CDR3 length is 12 residues. Germline lookup yields CDR1 SQVTM and CDR2 ANQGSEA. V was cut by 4 bases and J by 5 bases, with 8 bases left in between. CDR3: CSVGATNEKLFF. DNA of the CDR3: TGCAGCGTTGGGGCTACAAATGAAAAACTGTTTTTT.

The genes are TRBV18 and TRBJ2-6; 12 positions match TRBD2. V dropped 4 bases and J dropped 2; count of bases not matched to a gene: 6. The CDR3 runs 18 residues. Per the germline V gene, CDR1 is KGHSH and CDR2 is LQKENI. CDR3 sequence: CASSLKTSGRPGANVLTF. DNA of the CDR3: TGTGCCAGCTCACTAAAGACTAGCGGGAGACCTGGGGCCAACGTCCTGACTTTC.

This chain uses TRBV5-1 with TRBJ2-3; TRBD2 matches at 7 bases. The CDR3 contains 16 residues. Trimming removed 4 bases from V and 3 bases from J; junction bases left unmatched: 11. The V gene's germline CDR1 is SGHRS and CDR2 YFSETQ. CDR3 in DNA: TGCGCCAGCAGCCTCCCCAGCGGGGTCTCGACAGATACGCAGTATTTT. This gives the protein CASSLPSGVSTDTQYF.

A remark on this clone: Distinct nucleotide sequences in the sample also encode this CDR3. The rearrangement joins TRBV10-1 to TRBJ1-1, with D unresolved. This CDR3 contains 13 residues. V was shortened by 3 bases and J by 1 base, with 6 bases between the two germline ends. The V gene's germline CDR1 is WNHNN and CDR2 SYGVQD (reference sequence). The CDR3 loop reads CASSESGNTEAFF. CDR3 nucleotides: TGCGCCAGCAGTGAATCAGGGAACACTGAAGCTTTCTTT.

This chain uses TRBV5-1 with TRBJ2-1; the match to TRBD2 covers 7 bases. Germline V gene lookup returns CDR1 SGHRS and CDR2 YFSETQ. The CDR3 consists of 19 residues. V trimming: 4 bases; J trimming: 0 bases; junction bases outside the gene matches: 16. The DNA for the CDR3 is TGCGCCAGCAGCCGGGGGTCCGGGGGGTCTCTTAGCTCCTACAATGAGCAGTTCTTC. It codes for CASSRGSGGSLSSYNEQFF.

The chain uses TRBV5-6 and TRBJ2-3; 7 nucleotides agree with TRBD1. The junction had 4 bases not matched to a gene; V was cut back by 3 bases and J by 0 bases. Looked up from germline, CDR1 is SGHDT and CDR2 is YYEEEE. CDR3 length: 15 residues. As DNA, the CDR3 is TGTGCCAGCAGCTGGGGGACAGCCAGCACAGATACGCAGTATTTT. It translates to CASSWGTASTDTQYF.

With regard to this clone: The identical CDR3 is also encoded by other nucleotide sequences in the sample. The rearrangement links TRBV4-2 to TRBJ2-3, with TRBD2 matching 8 bases. The CDR3 contains 16 residues. V lost 0 bases, J lost 4 bases, and 6 bases stayed unmatched. Germline V gene lookup returns CDR1 LGHNA and CDR2 YNFKEQ. CDR3 loop: CASSQEGTSNSDTQYF. DNA of the CDR3: TGTGCCAGCAGCCAAGAAGGGACTAGTAACTCAGATACGCAGTATTTT.

V is TRBV19 and J is TRBJ2-5, with 10 positions matching TRBD2. Losses at the gene ends were 2 bases for V and 3 bases for J; bases not matched to a gene: 0. Germline-derived CDR1 and CDR2 are LNHDA and SQIVND (reference sequence). This CDR3 comprises 14 residues. CDR3 sequence: CASSILAGEETQYF. The CDR3 region has the DNA TGTGCCAGTAGTATACTAGCGGGGGAAGAGACCCAGTACTTC. The variable domain in full, completed from reference TRBV19 and TRBJ2-5, reads DGGITQSPKYLFRKEGQNVTLSCEQNLNHDAMYWYRQDPGQGLRLIYYSQIVNDFQKGDIAEGYSVSREKKESFPLTVTSAQKNPTAFYLCASSILAGEETQYFGPGTRLLVL.

This rearrangement joins TRBV25-1 to TRBJ2-3, with a tentative D call TRBD2 (5 bases). The length of the CDR3 is 12 residues. V shed 7 bases and J shed 3 bases, with 8 bases lying between them. Germline loops: CDR1 MGHDK, CDR2 SYGVNS. The CDR3 loop is CASNRGTDTQYF. Written as DNA, the CDR3 is TGTGCCAGCAACCGAGGGACAGATACGCAGTATTTT.

J is TRBJ1-5 and V is TRBV15, with 8 positions matching TRBD1. Germline CDR1 LNHNV, CDR2 YYDKDF (reference sequence). J was trimmed by 6 bases and V by 6 bases; bases with no gene match: 10. The CDR3 is 15 amino acids. The CDR3 loop reads CATSDDYRGSQPQHF. Here the CDR3 DNA reads TGTGCCACCAGTGACGACTACAGGGGGAGTCAGCCCCAGCATTTT. The entire variable domain, with the rest obtained from reference TRBV15 and TRBJ1-5, is as follows: DAMVIQNPRYQVTQFGKPVTLSCSQTLNHNVMYWYQQKSSQAPKLLFHYYDKDFNNEADTPDNFQSRRPNTSFCFLDIRSPGLGDTAMYLCATSDDYRGSQPQHFGDGTRLSIL.

V and J are TRBV5-1 and TRBJ2-7; a weak D match, TRBD1 (6 bases). The CDR3 spans 15 residues. Per germline, CDR1 SGHRS and CDR2 YFSETQ. Trimming took off 4 bases at V and 3 bases at J, with 17 bases between the two ends. CDR3 coding DNA: TGCGCCAGCAGCCGCGAGGCAGGGGAATACTACGAGCAGTACTTC. Its protein product is CASSREAGEYYEQYF. The entire variable domain, with the rest obtained from reference TRBV5-1 and TRBJ2-7, is as follows: KAGVTQTPRYLIKTRGQQVTLSCSPISGHRSVSWYQQTPGQGLQFLFEYFSETQRNKGNFPGRFSGRQFSNSRSEMNVSTLELGDSALYLCASSREAGEYYEQYFGPGTRLTVT.

The chain joins TRBV7-9 to TRBJ1-3, with D tentatively TRBD1 (5 bases). The V gene lost 1 base and the J gene lost 4 bases, with 20 bases spanning the gap. CDR1 SEHNR and CDR2 FQNEAQ come from the germline V gene (reference sequence). The CDR3 has 18 amino acids. The CDR3 DNA is TGTGCCAGCAGCTTAGAGGCGGGACTTGCTCAAAGGGGAAACACCATATATTTT. Translation gives CASSLEAGLAQRGNTIYF. Looking up the rest from reference TRBV7-9 and TRBJ1-3 gives the full variable domain: DTGVSQNPRHKITKRGQNVTFRCDPISEHNRLYWYRQTLGQGPEFLTYFQNEAQLEKSRLLSDRFSAERPKGSFSTLEIQRTEQGDSAMYLCASSLEAGLAQRGNTIYFGEGSWLTVV.

The chain is built from TRBV19 and TRBJ1-1; the D is unclear. The V gene's germline CDR1 is LNHDA and CDR2 SQIVND (reference sequence). Trimming pared 4 bases from V and 3 bases from J, leaving 15 bases between. The CDR3 totals 15 residues. CDR3 DNA: TGTGCCAGTAGTACGCAGTTCGGGAAGGACACTGAAGCTTTCTTT. It codes for CASSTQFGKDTEAFF.

V and J are TRBV11-2 and TRBJ2-1; 9 bases fit TRBD2. The V and J ends lost 1 base and 3 bases, in that order; junction bases with no gene match: 13. CDR1 SGHAT and CDR2 FQNNGV come from the germline V gene. CDR3 size: 19 residues. Here the CDR3 DNA reads TGTGCCAGCAGCTTAGTCGGGTTAACAGCGGGAGGCCTCTACAATGAGCAGTTCTTC. Translating gives CASSLVGLTAGGLYNEQFF.

The gene calls are TRBV15 and TRBJ1-1, with D possibly matching TRBD1 (6 bases). Trimming took off 5 bases at V and 8 bases at J, with 18 bases between the two ends. CDR1 and CDR2 from the germline V gene are LNHNV and YYDKDF (reference sequence). The CDR3 covers 14 residues. The CDR3 bases are TGTGCCACCAGCGGGGAACAGGGAGACTCAGAAGCTTTCTTT. Translated, it gives CATSGEQGDSEAFF.

The chain is built from TRBV11-2 and TRBJ1-1; D is unclear. The CDR3 extends over 14 amino acids. Per germline, CDR1 SGHAT and CDR2 FQNNGV. The germline V and J ends were trimmed by 1 base and 4 bases, with 10 bases remaining between them. The CDR3 loop is CASSLVGGPTEAFF. In nucleotides, the CDR3 is TGTGCCAGCAGCTTAGTAGGAGGGCCCACTGAAGCTTTCTTT.

The chain links TRBV29-1 to TRBJ2-3; D is perhaps TRBD2 (5 bases). The germline V and J ends were trimmed by 7 bases and 4 bases, with 18 bases remaining between them. The germline gives CDR1 SQVTM, CDR2 ANQGSEA. The length of the CDR3 is 14 residues. The CDR3 nucleotides read TGCAGCGGGAGGACCCACCAGAGGGCAGATACGCAGTATTTT. This gives the protein CSGRTHQRADTQYF.

The chain carries TRBV5-1 and TRBJ2-1, with TRBD2 matching 14 bases. The CDR3 covers 15 residues. Germline V gives CDR1 SGHRS, CDR2 YFSETQ. With 0 bases clipped from V and 9 bases from J, the junction kept 2 bases outside the gene matches. The CDR3 loop is CASSLGLAGGGEQFF. CDR3 DNA sequence: TGCGCCAGCAGCTTGGGACTAGCGGGGGGGGGTGAGCAGTTCTTC. Full variable domain (missing parts from reference TRBV5-1 and TRBJ2-1): KAGVTQTPRYLIKTRGQQVTLSCSPISGHRSVSWYQQTPGQGLQFLFEYFSETQRNKGNFPGRFSGRQFSNSRSEMNVSTLELGDSALYLCASSLGLAGGGEQFFGPGTRLTVL.

This chain joins TRBV27 and TRBJ2-7, with 8 nucleotides matching TRBD1. The V segment lost 5 bases and the J segment 0 bases; nucleotides outside the gene matches: 6. Germline V lookup: CDR1 MNHEY, CDR2 SMNVEV (reference sequence). The CDR3 is 15 residues long. The CDR3 loop is CASSTWTGNSYEQYF. CDR3 bases: TGTGCCAGCAGTACTTGGACAGGGAACTCCTACGAGCAGTACTTC.